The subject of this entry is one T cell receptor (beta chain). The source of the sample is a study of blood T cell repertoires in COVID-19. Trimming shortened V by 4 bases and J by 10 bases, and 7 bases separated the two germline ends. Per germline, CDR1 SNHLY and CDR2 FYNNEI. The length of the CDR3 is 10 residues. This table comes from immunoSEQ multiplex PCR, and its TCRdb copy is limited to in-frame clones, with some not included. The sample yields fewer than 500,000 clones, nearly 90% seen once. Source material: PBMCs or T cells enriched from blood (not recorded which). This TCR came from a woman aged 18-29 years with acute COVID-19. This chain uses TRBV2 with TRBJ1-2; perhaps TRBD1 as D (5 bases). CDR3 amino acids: CASSGQYYTF. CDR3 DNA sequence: TGTGCCAGCAGTGGACAGTACTACACCTTC.